The next 10 T cell receptor beta chains were all read from a single sample in a study of T cell responses to AZD1222 COVID-19 vaccine. Method: immunoSEQ multiplex PCR; TCRdb's copy keeps in-frame clones and lacks some. The sample records roughly 100,000 clones, 93% being singletons. Here the sequenced sample was peripheral blood, taken on day 0 of AZD1222 vaccination. All receptors come from an adult in good health.

This chain links TRBV5-1 with TRBJ2-5, with D perhaps matching TRBD2 (6 bases). The V and J ends lost 1 base and 1 base respectively, with 14 bases between them. The CDR3 loop spans 16 amino acids. Germline CDR1 is SGHRS and CDR2 is YFSETQ. CDR3 protein: CASSLRKSGGQETQYF. Here the CDR3 DNA reads TGCGCCAGCAGCTTGAGGAAGTCCGGGGGCCAAGAGACCCAGTACTTC.

This clone came up a few times. This sequence joins TRBV6-6 and TRBJ2-7; perhaps TRBD1 as D (6 bases). This CDR3 region has 14 residues. The V end lost 5 bases, the J end lost 3 bases, and 14 bases lay between the germline ends. The germline V gene has CDR1 MNHNY and CDR2 SVGAGI (reference sequence). CDR3 in DNA: TGTGCCAGCAGTACCCAGGGGCGGAACTACGAGCAGTACTTC. Translated: CASSTQGRNYEQYF.

The chain employs TRBV5-4 and TRBJ2-2, with TRBD2 matching 8 bases. V dropped 4 bases and J dropped 2; count of bases not matched to a gene: 7. The germline V gene has CDR1 SGHNT and CDR2 YYREEE (reference sequence). CDR3 size: 16 residues. The CDR3 loop reads CASSPGTRGNTGELFF. The CDR3 nucleotides are TGTGCCAGCAGCCCCGGGACTAGAGGAAACACCGGGGAGCTGTTTTTT.

This sequence joins TRBV7-9 and TRBJ2-7, with 8 bases aligning to TRBD1. The germline gives CDR1 SEHNR, CDR2 FQNEAQ (reference sequence). V shed 1 base and J 9 bases; nucleotides not matched to a gene: 8. The CDR3 length is 14 residues. The CDR3 region has the DNA TGTGCCAGCAGCTTAGGGACAGGGTCGTCGGCGCAGTACTTC. Its translation is CASSLGTGSSAQYF.

CDR3 sequence: CASSVGGYTDTQYF. The CDR3 DNA sequence: TGTGCCAGCAGCGTAGGGGGATACACAGATACGCAGTATTTT. The chain has TRBV9 and TRBJ2-3; D is unclear. The germline CDR1 and CDR2 sequences are SGDLS and YYNGEE. V lost 0 bases and J lost 2, with 7 bases in between. The CDR3 has 14 amino acids.

J is TRBJ1-2 and V is TRBV18; 8 nucleotides align to TRBD1. This CDR3 has 16 amino acids. With V trimmed by 2 bases and J by 8 bases, 13 bases remained unmatched. Per germline, CDR1 KGHSH and CDR2 LQKENI. CDR3 bases: TGTGCCAGCTCACCAATGGGGACAGGCGGATCGCACGGCTACACCTTC. Protein: CASSPMGTGGSHGYTF.

This CDR3 reads CASSPKKLEDYTDTQYF. The CDR3 DNA sequence: TGTGCCAGCAGCCCTAAAAAACTGGAGGATTACACAGATACGCAGTATTTT. The V and J genes are TRBV5-4 and TRBJ2-3; D possibly corresponds to TRBD2 (5 bases). CDR1 SGHNT and CDR2 YYREEE come from the germline V gene (reference sequence). There are 17 residues in the CDR3. V was pared by 4 bases and J by 2 bases, with 20 bases between. The entire variable domain, with the rest obtained from reference TRBV5-4 and TRBJ2-3, is as follows: ETGVTQSPTHLIKTRGQQVTLRCSSQSGHNTVSWYQQALGQGPQFIFQYYREEENGRGNFPPRFSGLQFPNYSSELNVNALELDDSALYLCASSPKKLEDYTDTQYFGPGTRLTVL.

J is TRBJ2-2 and V is TRBV7-2; D is undetermined. V shed 3 bases and J shed 6 bases, with 8 bases lying between them. Germline V gene sequence: CDR1 SGHTA, CDR2 FQGNSA. This CDR3 is 13 amino acids long. CDR3 residues: CASSFTSAGELFF. The CDR3, as DNA: TGTGCCAGCAGCTTTACGTCCGCCGGGGAGCTGTTTTTT.

This clone was counted a few times. The V call is TRBV28, the J call TRBJ1-2; D gene unclear. The V and J ends lost 6 bases and 2 bases respectively, with 7 bases between them. Germline V gives CDR1 MDHEN, CDR2 SYDVKM. The CDR3 consists of 12 residues. The CDR3 sequence is CASRAVNYGYTF. CDR3 DNA sequence: TGTGCCAGCAGGGCGGTCAACTATGGCTACACCTTC.

This sequence joins TRBV7-9 and TRBJ1-4; D unresolved. Germline CDR1 reads SEHNR; CDR2 reads FQNEAQ (reference sequence). The CDR3 covers 14 residues. The V gene lost 1 base and the J gene lost 7 bases, with 10 bases spanning the gap. The CDR3 nucleotides read TGTGCCAGCAGCTTAGAGGGTGTTGGTGAAAAACTGTTTTTT. Translation: CASSLEGVGEKLFF.